This T cell receptor beta chain emerged from a study of T cell responses to AZD1222 COVID-19 vaccine. On this clone itself: Antigen unknown.

Overall study results and limits: Mostly white British, mostly female donors; authors suggested clonal diversity may be underestimated. Spike-spanning, vaccine-associated CD4 TCRs were dominant at 160-218 and 743-854. Seropositive at baseline were only six AZD1222 recipients.

TCRdb's copy holds only in-frame clones and misses some; the assay was immunoSEQ multiplex PCR. The table has some 150,000 clones, roughly 88% seen once. Germline CDR1 is MNHEY and CDR2 is SMNVEV (reference sequence). The V segment lost 5 bases and the J segment 5 bases; nucleotides outside the gene matches: 2. The length of the CDR3 is 12 residues. The source was peripheral blood, collected 28 days after the second dose of the MenACWY control vaccine. This clonotype was sampled from an adult who received the MenACWY meningococcal vaccine as a control. The chain employs TRBV27 and TRBJ2-7, with 8 bases fitting TRBD1. As DNA, the CDR3 is TGTGCCAGCAGTGGGGACAGGCACGAGCAGTACTTC. It encodes CASSGDRHEQYF.